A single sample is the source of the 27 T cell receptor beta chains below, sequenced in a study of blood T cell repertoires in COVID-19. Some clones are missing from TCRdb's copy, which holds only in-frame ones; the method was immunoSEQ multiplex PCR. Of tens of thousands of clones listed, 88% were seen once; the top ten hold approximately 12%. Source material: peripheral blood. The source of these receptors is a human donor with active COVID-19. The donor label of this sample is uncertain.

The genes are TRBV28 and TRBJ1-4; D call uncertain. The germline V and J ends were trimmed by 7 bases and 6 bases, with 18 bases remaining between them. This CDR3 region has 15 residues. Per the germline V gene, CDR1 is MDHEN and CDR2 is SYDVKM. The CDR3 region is CASTNIGKRDEKLFF. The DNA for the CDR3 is TGTGCCAGCACCAATATAGGGAAGAGGGATGAAAAACTGTTTTTT. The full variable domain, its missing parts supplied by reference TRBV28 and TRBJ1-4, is DVKVTQSSRYLVKRTGEKVFLECVQDMDHENMFWYRQDPGLGLRLIYFSYDVKMKEKGDIPEGYSVSREKKERFSLILESASTNQTSMYLCASTNIGKRDEKLFFGSGTQLSVL.

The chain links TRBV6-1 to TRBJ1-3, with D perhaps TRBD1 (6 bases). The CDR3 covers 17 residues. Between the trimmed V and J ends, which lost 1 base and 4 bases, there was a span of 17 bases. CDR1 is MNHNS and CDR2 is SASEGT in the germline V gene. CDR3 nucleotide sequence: TGTGCCAGCAGTGAAGTGAGTTGGGCAGGGGACGGAAACACCATATATTTT. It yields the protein CASSEVSWAGDGNTIYF.

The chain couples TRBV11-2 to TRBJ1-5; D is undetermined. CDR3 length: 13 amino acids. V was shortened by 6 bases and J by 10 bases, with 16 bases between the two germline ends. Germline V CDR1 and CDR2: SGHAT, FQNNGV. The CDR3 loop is CASSWTGKEPQHF. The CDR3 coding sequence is TGTGCCAGCAGTTGGACGGGGAAGGAACCCCAGCATTTT. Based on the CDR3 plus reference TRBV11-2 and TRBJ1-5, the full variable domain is EAGVAQSPRYKIIEKRQSVAFWCNPISGHATLYWYQQILGQGPKLLIQFQNNGVVDDSQLPKDRFSAERLKGVDSTLKIQPAKLEDSAVYLCASSWTGKEPQHFGDGTRLSIL.

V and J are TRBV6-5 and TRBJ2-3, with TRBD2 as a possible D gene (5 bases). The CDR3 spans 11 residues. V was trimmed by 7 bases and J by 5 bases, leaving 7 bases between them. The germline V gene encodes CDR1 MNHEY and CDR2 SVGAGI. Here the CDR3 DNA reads TGTGCCAGCATTCGGGGAGATACGCAGTATTTT. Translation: CASIRGDTQYF.

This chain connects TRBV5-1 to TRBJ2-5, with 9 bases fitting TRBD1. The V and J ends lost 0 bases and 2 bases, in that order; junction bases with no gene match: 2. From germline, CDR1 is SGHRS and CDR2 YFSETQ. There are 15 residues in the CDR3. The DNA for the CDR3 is TGCGCCAGCAGCTTGGACAGGGGGCGACAAGAGACCCAGTACTTC. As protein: CASSLDRGRQETQYF. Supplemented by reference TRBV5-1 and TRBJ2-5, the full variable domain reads KAGVTQTPRYLIKTRGQQVTLSCSPISGHRSVSWYQQTPGQGLQFLFEYFSETQRNKGNFPGRFSGRQFSNSRSEMNVSTLELGDSALYLCASSLDRGRQETQYFGPGTRLLVL.

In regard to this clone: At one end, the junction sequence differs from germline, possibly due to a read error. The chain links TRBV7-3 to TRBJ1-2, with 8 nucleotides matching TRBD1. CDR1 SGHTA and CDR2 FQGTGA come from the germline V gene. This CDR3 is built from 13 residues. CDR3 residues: CASSLSGGGGHTF. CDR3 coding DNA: TGTGCCAGCAGCTTATCAGGGGGCGGTGGCCACACCTTC.

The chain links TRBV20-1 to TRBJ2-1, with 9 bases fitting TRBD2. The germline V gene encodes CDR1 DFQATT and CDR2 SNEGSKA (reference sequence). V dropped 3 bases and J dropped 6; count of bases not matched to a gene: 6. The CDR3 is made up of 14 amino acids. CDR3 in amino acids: CSASSGSRSNEQFF. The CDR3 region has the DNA TGCAGTGCTAGTAGCGGGAGTAGGAGCAATGAGCAGTTCTTC.

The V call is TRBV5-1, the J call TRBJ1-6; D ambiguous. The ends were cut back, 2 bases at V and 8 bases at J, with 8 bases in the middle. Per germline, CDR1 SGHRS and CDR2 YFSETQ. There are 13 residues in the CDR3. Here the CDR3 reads CASSLKLDSPLHF. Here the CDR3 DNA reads TGCGCCAGCAGCTTAAAACTGGATTCACCCCTCCACTTT.

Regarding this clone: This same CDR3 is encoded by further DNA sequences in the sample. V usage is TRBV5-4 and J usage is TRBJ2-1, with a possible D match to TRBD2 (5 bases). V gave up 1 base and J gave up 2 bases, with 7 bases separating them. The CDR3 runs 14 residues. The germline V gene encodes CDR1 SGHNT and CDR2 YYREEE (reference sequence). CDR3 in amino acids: CASSLRLTYNEQFF. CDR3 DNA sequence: TGTGCCAGCAGCTTGAGACTAACCTACAATGAGCAGTTCTTC. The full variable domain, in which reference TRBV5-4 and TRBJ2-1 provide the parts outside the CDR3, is ETGVTQSPTHLIKTRGQQVTLRCSSQSGHNTVSWYQQALGQGPQFIFQYYREEENGRGNFPPRFSGLQFPNYSSELNVNALELDDSALYLCASSLRLTYNEQFFGPGTRLTVL.

The CDR3 spells CASSQDGRGAYGYTF. The CDR3 DNA sequence: TGTGCCAGCAGCCAAGATGGTCGGGGTGCTTATGGCTACACCTTC. J is TRBJ1-2 and V is TRBV3-1 (or the pseudogene TRBV3-2); D unclear. The CDR3 runs 15 residues. Trimming took 0 bases from V and 5 from J, leaving 13 bases between them. Per germline, CDR1 LGHDT and CDR2 YNNKEL (reference sequence).

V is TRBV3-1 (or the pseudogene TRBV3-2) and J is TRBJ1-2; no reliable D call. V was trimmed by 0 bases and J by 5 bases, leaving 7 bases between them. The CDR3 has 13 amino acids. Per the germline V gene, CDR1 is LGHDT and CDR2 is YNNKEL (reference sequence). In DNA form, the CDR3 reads TGTGCCAGCAGCCAAGAATTGAGGTATGGCTACACCTTC. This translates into CASSQELRYGYTF.

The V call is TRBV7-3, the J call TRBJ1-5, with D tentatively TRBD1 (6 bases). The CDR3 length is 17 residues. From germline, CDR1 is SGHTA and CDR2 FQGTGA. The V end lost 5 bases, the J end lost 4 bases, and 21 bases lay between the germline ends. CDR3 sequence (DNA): TGTGCCAGCAGCCACCACTCCCTGGACAGTCGTAATCAGCCCCAGCATTTT. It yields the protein CASSHHSLDSRNQPQHF. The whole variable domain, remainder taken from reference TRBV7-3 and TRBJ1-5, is GAGVSQTPSNKVTEKGKYVELRCDPISGHTALYWYRQSLGQGPEFLIYFQGTGAADDSGLPNDRFFAVRPEGSVSTLKIQRTERGDSAVYLCASSHHSLDSRNQPQHFGDGTRLSIL.

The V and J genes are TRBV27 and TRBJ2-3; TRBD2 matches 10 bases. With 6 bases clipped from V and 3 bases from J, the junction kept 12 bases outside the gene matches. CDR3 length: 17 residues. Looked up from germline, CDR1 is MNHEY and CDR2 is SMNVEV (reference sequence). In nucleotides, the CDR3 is TGTGCCAGCAGCCTTCGGGCTAGCGGGAGAATGACAGATACGCAGTATTTT. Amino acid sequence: CASSLRASGRMTDTQYF.

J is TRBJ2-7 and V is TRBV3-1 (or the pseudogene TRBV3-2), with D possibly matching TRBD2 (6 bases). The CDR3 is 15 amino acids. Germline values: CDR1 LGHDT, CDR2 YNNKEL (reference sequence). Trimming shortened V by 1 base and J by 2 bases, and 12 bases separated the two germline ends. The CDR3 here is CASSQGFSGAYEQYF. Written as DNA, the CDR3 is TGTGCCAGCAGCCAAGGTTTTAGCGGTGCCTACGAGCAGTACTTC.

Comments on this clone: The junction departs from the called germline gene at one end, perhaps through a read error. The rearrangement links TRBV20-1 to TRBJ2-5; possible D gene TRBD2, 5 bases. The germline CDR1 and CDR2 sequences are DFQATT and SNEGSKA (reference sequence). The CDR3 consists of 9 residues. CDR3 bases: TGCAGTGCTAGGACCACCGGGAACTTC. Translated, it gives CSARTTGNF.

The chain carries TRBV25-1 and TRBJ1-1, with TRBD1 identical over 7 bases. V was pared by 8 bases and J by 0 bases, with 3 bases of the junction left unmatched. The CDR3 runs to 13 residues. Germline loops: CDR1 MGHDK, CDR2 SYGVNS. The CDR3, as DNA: TGTGCCAGCCTGGACAGGCTGAACACTGAAGCTTTCTTT. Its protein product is CASLDRLNTEAFF.

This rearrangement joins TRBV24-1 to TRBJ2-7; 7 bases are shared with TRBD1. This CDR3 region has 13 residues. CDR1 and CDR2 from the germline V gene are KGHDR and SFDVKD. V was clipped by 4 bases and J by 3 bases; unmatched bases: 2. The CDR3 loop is CATSDRQGYEQYF. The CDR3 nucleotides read TGTGCCACCAGTGACCGACAGGGCTACGAGCAGTACTTC.

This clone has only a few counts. In DNA, the CDR3 is TGTGCCAGCAGCCAGGATTACTATGGCTACACCTTC. It codes for CASSQDYYGYTF. The chain employs TRBV2 and TRBJ1-2; no definite D call. Germline assignment: CDR1 SNHLY and CDR2 FYNNEI. The CDR3 length is 12 residues. V gave up 6 bases and J gave up 3 bases, with 8 bases separating them. Full variable domain (rest looked up from reference TRBV2 and TRBJ1-2): EPEVTQTPSHQVTQMGQEVILRCVPISNHLYFYWYRQILGQKVEFLVSFYNNEISEKSEIFDDQFSVERPDGSNFTLKIRSTKLEDSAMYFCASSQDYYGYTFGSGTRLTVV.

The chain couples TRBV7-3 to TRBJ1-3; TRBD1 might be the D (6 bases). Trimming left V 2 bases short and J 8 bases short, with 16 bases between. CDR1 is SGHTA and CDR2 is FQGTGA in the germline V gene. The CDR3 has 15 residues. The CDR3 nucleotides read TGTGCCAGCAGCTTAGGTGCCCTCCCAGGGGACACCATATATTTT. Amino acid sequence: CASSLGALPGDTIYF.

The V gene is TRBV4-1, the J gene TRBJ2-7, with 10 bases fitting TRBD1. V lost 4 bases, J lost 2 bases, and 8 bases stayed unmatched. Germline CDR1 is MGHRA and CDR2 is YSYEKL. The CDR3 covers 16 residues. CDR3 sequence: CASSRGFGTGAYEQYF. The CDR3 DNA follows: TGCGCCAGCAGCCGAGGATTCGGGACAGGGGCCTACGAGCAGTACTTC.

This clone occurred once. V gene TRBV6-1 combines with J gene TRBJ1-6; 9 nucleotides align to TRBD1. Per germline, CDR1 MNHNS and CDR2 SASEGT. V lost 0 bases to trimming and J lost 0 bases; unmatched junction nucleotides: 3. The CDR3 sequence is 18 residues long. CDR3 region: CASSEALGQGSYNSPLHF. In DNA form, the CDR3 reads TGTGCCAGCAGTGAAGCGCTGGGACAGGGCTCCTATAATTCACCCCTCCACTTT.

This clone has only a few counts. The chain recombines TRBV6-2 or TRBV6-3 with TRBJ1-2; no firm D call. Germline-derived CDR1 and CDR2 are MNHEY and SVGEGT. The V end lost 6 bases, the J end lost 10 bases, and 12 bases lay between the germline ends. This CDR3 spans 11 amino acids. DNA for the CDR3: TGTGCCAGCAGCACGGGATTACCCTACACCTTC. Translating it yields CASSTGLPYTF.

CDR3 nucleotides: TGTGCCAGCAGTTCCGGGGAAAACTATGGCTACACCTTC. Amino acids: CASSSGENYGYTF. The rearrangement uses TRBV2 and TRBJ1-2; D uncertain. CDR3 length: 13 residues. V gave up 5 bases and J gave up 2 bases, with 9 bases separating them. CDR1 is SNHLY, CDR2 FYNNEI, per germline.

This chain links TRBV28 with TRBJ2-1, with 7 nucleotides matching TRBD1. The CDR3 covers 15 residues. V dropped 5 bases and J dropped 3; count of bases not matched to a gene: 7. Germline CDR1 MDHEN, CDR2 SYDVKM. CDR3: CASSGGDRDYNEQFF. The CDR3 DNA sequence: TGTGCCAGCAGTGGCGGAGACAGGGACTACAATGAGCAGTTCTTC.

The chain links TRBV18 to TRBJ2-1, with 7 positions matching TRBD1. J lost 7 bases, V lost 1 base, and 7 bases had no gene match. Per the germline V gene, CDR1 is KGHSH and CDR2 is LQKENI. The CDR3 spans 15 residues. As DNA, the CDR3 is TGTGCCAGCTCACCACTGACAGGGATGAGGAATGAGCAGTTCTTC. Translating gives CASSPLTGMRNEQFF.

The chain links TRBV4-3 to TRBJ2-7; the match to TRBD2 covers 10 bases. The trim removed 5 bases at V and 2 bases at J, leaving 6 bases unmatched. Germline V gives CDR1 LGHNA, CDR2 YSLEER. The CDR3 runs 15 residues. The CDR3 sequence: CASSELAGGPYEQYF. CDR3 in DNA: TGCGCCAGCAGCGAATTAGCGGGAGGTCCCTACGAGCAGTACTTC.

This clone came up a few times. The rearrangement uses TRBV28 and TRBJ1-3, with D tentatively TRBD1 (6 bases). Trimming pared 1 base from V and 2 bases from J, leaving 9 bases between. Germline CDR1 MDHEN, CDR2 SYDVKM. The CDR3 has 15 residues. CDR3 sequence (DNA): TGTGCCAGCAGTTTATTTAAGGGGGCTGGAAACACCATATATTTT. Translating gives CASSLFKGAGNTIYF.